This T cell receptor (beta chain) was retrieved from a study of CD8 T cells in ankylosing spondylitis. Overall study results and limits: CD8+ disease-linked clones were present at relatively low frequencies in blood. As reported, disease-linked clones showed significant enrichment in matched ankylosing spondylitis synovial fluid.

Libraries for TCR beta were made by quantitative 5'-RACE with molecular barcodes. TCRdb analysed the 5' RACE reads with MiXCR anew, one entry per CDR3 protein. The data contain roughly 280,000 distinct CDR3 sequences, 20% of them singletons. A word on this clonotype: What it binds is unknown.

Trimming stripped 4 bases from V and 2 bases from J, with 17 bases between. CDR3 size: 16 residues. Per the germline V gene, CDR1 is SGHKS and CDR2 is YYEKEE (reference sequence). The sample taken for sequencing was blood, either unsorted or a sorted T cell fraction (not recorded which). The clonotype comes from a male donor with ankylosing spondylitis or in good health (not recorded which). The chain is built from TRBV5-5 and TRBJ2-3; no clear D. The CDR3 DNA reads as TGTGCCAGCAGCCCCGTGGATACTGCTAACACAGATACGCAGTATTTT. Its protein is CASSPVDTANTDTQYF.